This T cell receptor beta chain emerged from a study of control samples from healthy donors and cancer patients. Only in-frame clones appear in the TCRdb table, and some are missing; sequencing was by immunoSEQ multiplex PCR. The table has tens of thousands of clones, about 89% seen once. The CDR3 contains 15 residues. Germline loops: CDR1 LNHDA, CDR2 SQIVND (reference sequence). Trimming took 5 bases from V and 0 from J; bases not matched to a gene: 4. In its sample, this clone was seen once. The chain joins TRBV19 to TRBJ1-5; 7 bases align to TRBD1. The receptor comes from a woman in her sixties or seventies with lung cancer. Sequenced: PBMCs. CDR3 loop: CASSADRSSNQPQHF. The DNA of the CDR3 is TGTGCCAGTAGTGCGGACAGGTCTAGCAATCAGCCCCAGCATTTT.